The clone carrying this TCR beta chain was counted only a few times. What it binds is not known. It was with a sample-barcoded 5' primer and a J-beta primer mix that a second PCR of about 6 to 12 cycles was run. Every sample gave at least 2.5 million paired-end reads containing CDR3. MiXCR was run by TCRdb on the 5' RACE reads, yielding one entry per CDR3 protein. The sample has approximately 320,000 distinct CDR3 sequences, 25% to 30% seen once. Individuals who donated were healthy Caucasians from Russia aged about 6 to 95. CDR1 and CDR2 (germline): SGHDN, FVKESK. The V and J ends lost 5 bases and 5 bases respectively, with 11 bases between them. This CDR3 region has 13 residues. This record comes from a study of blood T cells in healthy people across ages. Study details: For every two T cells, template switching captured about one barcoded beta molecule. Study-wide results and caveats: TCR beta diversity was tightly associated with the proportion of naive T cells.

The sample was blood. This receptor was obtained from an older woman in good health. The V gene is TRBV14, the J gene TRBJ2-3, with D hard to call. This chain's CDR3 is CASSGTQGDTQYF. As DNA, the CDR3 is TGTGCCAGCAGCGGCACACAAGGAGATACGCAGTATTTT.